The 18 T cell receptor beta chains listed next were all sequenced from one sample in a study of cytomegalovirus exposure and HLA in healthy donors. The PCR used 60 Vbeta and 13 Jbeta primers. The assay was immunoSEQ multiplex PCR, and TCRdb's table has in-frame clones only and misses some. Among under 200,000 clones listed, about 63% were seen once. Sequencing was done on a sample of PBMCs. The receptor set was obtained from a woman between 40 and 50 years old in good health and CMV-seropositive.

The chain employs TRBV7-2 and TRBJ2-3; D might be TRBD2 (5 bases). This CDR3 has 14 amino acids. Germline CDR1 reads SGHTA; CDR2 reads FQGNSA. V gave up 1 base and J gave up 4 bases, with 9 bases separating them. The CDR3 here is CASSLGNGADTQYF. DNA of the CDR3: TGTGCCAGCAGCTTAGGTAACGGGGCAGATACGCAGTATTTT.

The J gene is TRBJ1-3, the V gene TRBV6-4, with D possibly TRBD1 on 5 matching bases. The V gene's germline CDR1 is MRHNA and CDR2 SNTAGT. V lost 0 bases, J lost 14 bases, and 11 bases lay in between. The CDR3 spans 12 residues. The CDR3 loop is CASSDSTGALYF. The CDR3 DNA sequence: TGTGCCAGCAGTGACTCTACAGGCGCACTATATTTT.

CDR3 sequence reads: CASSSGQGNNQPQHF. DNA for the CDR3: TGCGCCAGCAGCTCCGGACAGGGAAACAATCAGCCCCAGCATTTT. The chain joins TRBV5-1 to TRBJ1-5; 8 nucleotides line up with TRBD1. This CDR3 is built from 15 residues. Trimming at V came to 3 bases and at J to 3 bases, leaving 5 bases not matched to a gene. Germline lookup yields CDR1 SGHRS and CDR2 YFSETQ.

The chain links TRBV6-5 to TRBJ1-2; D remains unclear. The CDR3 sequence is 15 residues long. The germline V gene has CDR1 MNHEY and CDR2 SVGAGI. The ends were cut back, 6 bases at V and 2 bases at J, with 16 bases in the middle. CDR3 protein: CASRVGGSYNYGYTF. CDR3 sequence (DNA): TGTGCCAGCAGGGTCGGAGGCAGTTACAACTATGGCTACACCTTC.

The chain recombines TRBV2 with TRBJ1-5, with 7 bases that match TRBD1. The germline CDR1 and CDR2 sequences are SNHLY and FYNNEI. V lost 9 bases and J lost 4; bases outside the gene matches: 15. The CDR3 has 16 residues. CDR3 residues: CASSLRDSAFNQPQHF. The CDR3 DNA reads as TGTGCCAGTTCTCTCCGGGACAGCGCCTTTAATCAGCCCCAGCATTTT.

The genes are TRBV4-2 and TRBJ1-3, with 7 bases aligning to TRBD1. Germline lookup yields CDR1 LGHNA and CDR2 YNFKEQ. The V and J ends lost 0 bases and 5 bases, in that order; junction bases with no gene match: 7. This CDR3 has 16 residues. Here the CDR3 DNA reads TGTGCCAGCAGCCAAGAAGGACAGGATTGGAGAAACACCATATATTTT. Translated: CASSQEGQDWRNTIYF.

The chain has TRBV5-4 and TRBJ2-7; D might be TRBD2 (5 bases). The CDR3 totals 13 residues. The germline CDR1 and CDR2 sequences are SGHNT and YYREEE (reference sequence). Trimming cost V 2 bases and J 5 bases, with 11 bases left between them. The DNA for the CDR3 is TGTGCCAGCAGCTTAGTTTCCGGGGACGAGCAGTACTTC. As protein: CASSLVSGDEQYF.

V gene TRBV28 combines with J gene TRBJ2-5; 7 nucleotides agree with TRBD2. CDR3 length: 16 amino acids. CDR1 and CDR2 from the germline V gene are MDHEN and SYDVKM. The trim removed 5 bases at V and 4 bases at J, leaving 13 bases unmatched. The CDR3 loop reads CASSHPRGEPGETQYF. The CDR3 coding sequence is TGTGCCAGCAGTCACCCTCGGGGGGAACCAGGAGAGACCCAGTACTTC.

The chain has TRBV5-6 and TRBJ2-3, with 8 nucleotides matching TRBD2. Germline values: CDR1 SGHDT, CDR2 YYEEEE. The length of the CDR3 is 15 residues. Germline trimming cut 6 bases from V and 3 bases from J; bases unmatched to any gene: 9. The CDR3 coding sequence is TGTGCCAGCAACGGACTAGCCCCGCTTACAGATACGCAGTATTTT. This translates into CASNGLAPLTDTQYF.

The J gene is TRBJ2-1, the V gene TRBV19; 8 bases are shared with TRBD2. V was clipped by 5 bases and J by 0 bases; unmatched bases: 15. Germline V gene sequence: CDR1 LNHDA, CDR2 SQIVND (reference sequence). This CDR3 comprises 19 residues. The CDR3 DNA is TGTGCCAGTAGTCCTCTCTGGGGTAGCGGGAATCGCTCCTACAATGAGCAGTTCTTC. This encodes CASSPLWGSGNRSYNEQFF. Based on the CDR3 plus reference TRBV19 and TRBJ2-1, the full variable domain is DGGITQSPKYLFRKEGQNVTLSCEQNLNHDAMYWYRQDPGQGLRLIYYSQIVNDFQKGDIAEGYSVSREKKESFPLTVTSAQKNPTAFYLCASSPLWGSGNRSYNEQFFGPGTRLTVL.

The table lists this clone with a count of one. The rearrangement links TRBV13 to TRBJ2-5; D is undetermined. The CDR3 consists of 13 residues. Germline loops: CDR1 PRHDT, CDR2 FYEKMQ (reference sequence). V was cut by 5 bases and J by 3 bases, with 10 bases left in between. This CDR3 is CASSGQNEETQYF. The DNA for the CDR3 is TGTGCCAGCAGCGGCCAAAACGAAGAGACCCAGTACTTC.

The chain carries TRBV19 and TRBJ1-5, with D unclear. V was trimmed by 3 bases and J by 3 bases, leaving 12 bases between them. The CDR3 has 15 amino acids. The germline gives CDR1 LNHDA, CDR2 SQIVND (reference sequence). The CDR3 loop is CASSIGGTPNQPQHF. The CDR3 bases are TGTGCCAGTAGTATTGGAGGAACCCCCAATCAGCCCCAGCATTTT.

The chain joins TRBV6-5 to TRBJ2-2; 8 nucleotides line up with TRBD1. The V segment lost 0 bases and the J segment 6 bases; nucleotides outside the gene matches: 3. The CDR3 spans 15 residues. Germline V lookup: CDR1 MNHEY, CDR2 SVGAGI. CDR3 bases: TGTGCCAGCAGTTACTCGCAGGGGGCATCCGGGGAGCTGTTTTTT. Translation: CASSYSQGASGELFF.

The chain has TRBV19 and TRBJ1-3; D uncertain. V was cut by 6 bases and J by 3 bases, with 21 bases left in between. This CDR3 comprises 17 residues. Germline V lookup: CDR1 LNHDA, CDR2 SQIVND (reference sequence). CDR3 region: CASSGVGEPRFGNTIYF. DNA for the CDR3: TGTGCCAGTAGCGGCGTAGGAGAACCACGCTTTGGAAACACCATATATTTT.

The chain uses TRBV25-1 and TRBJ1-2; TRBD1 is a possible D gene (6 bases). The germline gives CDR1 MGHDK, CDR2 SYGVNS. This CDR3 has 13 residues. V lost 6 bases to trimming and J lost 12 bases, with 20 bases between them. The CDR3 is CASRGGPPGGHTF. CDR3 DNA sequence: TGTGCCAGCAGGGGGGGGCCCCCGGGAGGCCACACCTTC.

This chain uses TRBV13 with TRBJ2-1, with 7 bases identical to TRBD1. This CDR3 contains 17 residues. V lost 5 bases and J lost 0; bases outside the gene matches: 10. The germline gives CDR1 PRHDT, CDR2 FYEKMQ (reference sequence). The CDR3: CASSPEQGSSSYNEQFF. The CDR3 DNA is TGTGCCAGCAGCCCAGAACAGGGGTCGAGCTCCTACAATGAGCAGTTCTTC. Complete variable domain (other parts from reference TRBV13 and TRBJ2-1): AAGVIQSPRHLIKEKRETATLKCYPIPRHDTVYWYQQGPGQDPQFLISFYEKMQSDKGSIPDRFSAQQFSDYHSELNMSSLELGDSALYFCASSPEQGSSSYNEQFFGPGTRLTVL.

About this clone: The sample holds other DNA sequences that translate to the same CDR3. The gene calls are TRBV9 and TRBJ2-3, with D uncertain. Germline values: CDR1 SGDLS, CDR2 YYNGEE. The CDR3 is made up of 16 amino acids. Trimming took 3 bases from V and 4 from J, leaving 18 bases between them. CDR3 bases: TGTGCCAGCAGCGACCCTGGAGCTGCGGTGGCAGATACGCAGTATTTT. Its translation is CASSDPGAAVADTQYF.

In nucleotides, the CDR3 is TGTGCCAGCAGCTTAGATTCCCTCACAGATACGCAGTATTTT. It specifies CASSLDSLTDTQYF. The chain combines TRBV11-2 with TRBJ2-3; D remains ambiguous. Trimming left V 0 bases short and J 2 bases short, with 6 bases between. CDR3 length: 14 residues. The germline V gene encodes CDR1 SGHAT and CDR2 FQNNGV.